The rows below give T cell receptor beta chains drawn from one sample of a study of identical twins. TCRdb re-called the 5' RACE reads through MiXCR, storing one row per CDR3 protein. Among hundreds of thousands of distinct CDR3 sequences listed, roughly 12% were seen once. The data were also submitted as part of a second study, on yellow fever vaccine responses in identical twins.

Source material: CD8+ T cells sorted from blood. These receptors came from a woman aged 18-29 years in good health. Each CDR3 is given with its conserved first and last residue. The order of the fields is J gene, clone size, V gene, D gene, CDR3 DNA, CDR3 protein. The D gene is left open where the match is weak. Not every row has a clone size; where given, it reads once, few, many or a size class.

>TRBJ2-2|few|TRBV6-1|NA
TGTGCCAGCAAAGACAGATACACCGGGGAGCTGTTTTTT
CASKDRYTGELFF
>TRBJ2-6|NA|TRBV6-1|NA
TGTGCCAGCAGCAACGGCCTCTCTGGGGCCAACGTCCTGACTTTC
CASSNGLSGANVLTF
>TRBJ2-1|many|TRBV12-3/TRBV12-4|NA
TGTGCCAGCAGTTTATGGGACGGTGACAATGAGCAGTTCTTC
CASSLWDGDNEQFF
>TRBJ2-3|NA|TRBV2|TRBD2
TGTGCCAGCAGTCCTCACTCTCTAGCGGCTTTCACAGATACGCAGTATTTT
CASSPHSLAAFTDTQYF
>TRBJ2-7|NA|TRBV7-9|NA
TGTGCCAGCAGCTCCGCGGCAGTCTCCTACGAGCAGTACTTC
CASSSAAVSYEQYF
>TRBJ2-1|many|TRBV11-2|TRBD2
TGTGCCAGCAGTACTAGCGGATCATCCTACAATGAGCAGTTCTTC
CASSTSGSSYNEQFF
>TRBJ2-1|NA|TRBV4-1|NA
TGCGCCAGCAGCCAAGAGGAATGGGAAAGGACCTACAATGAGCAGTTCTTC
CASSQEEWERTYNEQFF
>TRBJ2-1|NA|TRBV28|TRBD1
TGTGCCAGCAGTTTCCCCCCCACCGGGACAGGAGGCAATGAGCAGTTCTTC
CASSFPPTGTGGNEQFF
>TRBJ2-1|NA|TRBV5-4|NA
TGTGCCAGCAGCTGGGCCAGCTTAAATGAGCAGTTCTTC
CASSWASLNEQFF
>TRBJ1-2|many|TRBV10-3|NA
TGTGCCATCAGTGGCCGCCGCCCGGGACTTAACTATGGCTACACCTTC
CAISGRRPGLNYGYTF
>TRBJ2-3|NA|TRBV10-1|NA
TGCGCCAGCAGCGCCATGAGTTCAGAAGATACGCAGTATTTT
CASSAMSSEDTQYF
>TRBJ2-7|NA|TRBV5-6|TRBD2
TGTGCCAGGGGCCCCGGGCTAGCGGGAGCCCGGTACACCTACGAGCAGTACTTC
CARGPGLAGARYTYEQYF
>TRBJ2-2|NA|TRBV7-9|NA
TGTGCCAGCAGCTGGGGGGGACAGGCGATGAACACCGGGGAGCTGTTTTTT
CASSWGGQAMNTGELFF
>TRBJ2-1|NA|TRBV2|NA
TGTGCCAGCAGGGGGACATGGGAGCAGTTCTTC
CASRGTWEQFF
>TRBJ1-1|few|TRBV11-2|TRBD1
TGTGCCAGCAGCTTAGGTCCAGGGGGCCCACTGAACACTGAAGCTTTCTTT
CASSLGPGGPLNTEAFF
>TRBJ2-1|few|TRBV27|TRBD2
TGTGCCAGCTTGCGGGGAGCGGGAGGGCCAGGTTCCTACAATGAGCAGTTCTTC
CASLRGAGGPGSYNEQFF
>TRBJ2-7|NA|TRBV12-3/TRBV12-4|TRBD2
TGTGCCAGCAGTTTAGCGGGAGGGCCGAACGAGCAGTACTTC
CASSLAGGPNEQYF
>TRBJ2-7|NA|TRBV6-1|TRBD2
TGTGCCAGCTCGGGAGGTAGGCCTAGCGAGCCCTACGAGCAGTACTTC
CASSGGRPSEPYEQYF
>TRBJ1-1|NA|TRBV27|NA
TGTGCCAGCAGTTTAGAAGGGGACGCCACTGAAGCTTTCTTT
CASSLEGDATEAFF
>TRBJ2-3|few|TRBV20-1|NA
TGCAGTGCTAGAGAGCCCAGTGTGGGAGTTTTGACAGATACGCAGTATTTT
CSAREPSVGVLTDTQYF
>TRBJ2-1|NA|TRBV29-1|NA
TGCAGCGTTGAAGGTCGGGTCGGTGAGCAGTTCTTC
CSVEGRVGEQFF
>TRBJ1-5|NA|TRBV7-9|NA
TGTGCCAGCAGCTTTGGGGACATAGATCAGCCCCAGCATTTT
CASSFGDIDQPQHF
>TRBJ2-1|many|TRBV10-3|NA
TGTGCCATCGACGGCAGCAGCTCCTACAATGAGCAGTTCTTC
CAIDGSSSYNEQFF
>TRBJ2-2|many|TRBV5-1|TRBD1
TGCGCCAGCAGCTGGAACCAGGGGGCCGTCACCGGGGAGCTGTTTTTT
CASSWNQGAVTGELFF
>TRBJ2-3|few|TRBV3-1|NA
TGTGCCAGCAGCCAAGATACGAGGGGTACAGATACGCAGTATTTT
CASSQDTRGTDTQYF
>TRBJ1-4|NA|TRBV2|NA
TGTGCCAGCCGACTACGCGGGGGGACTAATGAAAAACTGTTTTTT
CASRLRGGTNEKLFF
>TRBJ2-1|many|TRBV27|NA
TGTGCCAGCAGTTTAACGCGGGCCTCCTCCTACAATGAGCAGTTCTTC
CASSLTRASSYNEQFF
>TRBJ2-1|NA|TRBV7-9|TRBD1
TGTGCCAGCAACCCGACGGGACAGGCTTACAATGAGCAGTTCTTC
CASNPTGQAYNEQFF
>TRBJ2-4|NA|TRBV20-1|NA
TGCAGTGCTAGAGAAATAGACCAAAACATTCAGTACTTC
CSAREIDQNIQYF
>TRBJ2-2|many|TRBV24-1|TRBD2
TGTGCCACCAGTGAGCCGACTAGCGGGAGTGGGGACACCGGGGAGCTGTTTTTT
CATSEPTSGSGDTGELFF
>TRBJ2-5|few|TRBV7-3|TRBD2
TGTGCCAGCAGCTCAGGGACTAGCGGGCCTCAAGAGACCCAGTACTTC
CASSSGTSGPQETQYF
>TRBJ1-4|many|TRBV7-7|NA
TGTGCCAGCAGCCCTGGGGAGGGGCAAGCGCTGTTTTTT
CASSPGEGQALFF
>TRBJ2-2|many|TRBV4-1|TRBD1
TGCGCCAGCAGCCCCCGGGACAGGGCGAACACCGGGGAGCTGTTTTTT
CASSPRDRANTGELFF
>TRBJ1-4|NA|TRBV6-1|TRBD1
TGTGCCAGCACCAGCGACAGGGTTAATGAAAAACTGTTTTTT
CASTSDRVNEKLFF
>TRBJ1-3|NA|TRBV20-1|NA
TGCAGTGCTAGCCCACTCTCTGGAAACACCATATATTTT
CSASPLSGNTIYF
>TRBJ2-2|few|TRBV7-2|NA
TGTGCCAGCAGCTTGTTGGACAGAGATGTGTCCGGGGAGCTGTTTTTT
CASSLLDRDVSGELFF
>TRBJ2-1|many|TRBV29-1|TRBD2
TGCAGCGTACTAGCGGGAGTGTACAATGAGCAGTTCTTC
CSVLAGVYNEQFF
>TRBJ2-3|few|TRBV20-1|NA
TGCAGTCGTTGGGGGGCAGATACGCAGTATTTT
CSRWGADTQYF
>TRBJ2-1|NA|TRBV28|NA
TGTGCCAGCACCTCCTTGCGGGACTTCGCCTACAATGAGCAGTTCTTC
CASTSLRDFAYNEQFF
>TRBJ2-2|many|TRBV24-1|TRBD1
TGTGCCACCAGGACAGGGACCGGGGAGCTGTTTTTT
CATRTGTGELFF
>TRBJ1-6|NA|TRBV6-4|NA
TGTGCCAGCAGTGAGCCACAGGGAAGCAAGTGGAATTCACCCCTCCACTTT
CASSEPQGSKWNSPLHF
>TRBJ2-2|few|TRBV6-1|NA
TGTGCCAGCAGTCAACGCCCTGAGGACAGTACCGGGGAGCTGTTTTTT
CASSQRPEDSTGELFF
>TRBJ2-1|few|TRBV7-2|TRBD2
TGTGCCAGCAGCGTTGGAGGGACTAGCCTTTTTCCTCTTCAGTTCTTC
CASSVGGTSLFPLQFF
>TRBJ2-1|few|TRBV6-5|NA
TGTGCCAGCAGTTCTGAAACGATTGGACTGTACTACAATGAGCAGTTCTTC
CASSSETIGLYYNEQFF
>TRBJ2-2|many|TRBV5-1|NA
TGCGCCAGCAGCTCCCCAGGGTTCTCCGGGGAGCTGTTTTTT
CASSSPGFSGELFF
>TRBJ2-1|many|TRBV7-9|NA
TGTGCCAGCAGCACCTCTTGGGAGCAGTTCTTC
CASSTSWEQFF
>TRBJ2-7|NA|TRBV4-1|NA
TGCGCCAGCAGCCAAGGGGTAGGGGCTGTCTACGAGCAGTACTTC
CASSQGVGAVYEQYF
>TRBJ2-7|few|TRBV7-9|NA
TGTGCCAGCAGCTTAAAAATAACGGACACAAACTCCTACGAGCAGTACTTC
CASSLKITDTNSYEQYF